One and the same sample provided the 17 T cell receptor beta chains below, sequenced in a study of CD8 T cells in ankylosing spondylitis. General study results and limits: Eight or nine highly homologous variants made up a TCR beta motif that seemed to typify ankylosing spondylitis blood.

TCRdb passed the 5' RACE reads through MiXCR, listing each CDR3 protein once. The data show about 510,000 distinct CDR3 sequences, less than 6% seen once. Antigens of these TCRs are unknown. Sample: blood, either unsorted or a sorted T cell fraction (not recorded which). The receptors derive from a male donor with ankylosing spondylitis.

This clonotype was seen repeatedly, ten times or more. The chain carries TRBV20-1 and TRBJ1-4; 7 bases are shared with TRBD1. CDR1 and CDR2 from the germline V gene are DFQATT and SNEGSKA (reference sequence). Germline trimming cut 5 bases from V and 6 bases from J; bases unmatched to any gene: 3. The CDR3 spans 12 residues. The CDR3 loop reads CSARQGDEKLFF. The CDR3 nucleotides read TGCAGTGCTCGACAGGGAGATGAAAAACTGTTTTTT.

This clonotype came up many times. CDR3 residues: CASSYSVPRSSYNEQFF. The CDR3 DNA reads as TGTGCCAGCAGTTACTCCGTCCCGCGAAGCTCCTACAATGAGCAGTTCTTC. This chain links TRBV6-5 with TRBJ2-1, with D unresolved. There are 17 residues in the CDR3. Trimming shortened V by 0 bases and J by 0 bases, and 12 bases separated the two germline ends. Per the germline V gene, CDR1 is MNHEY and CDR2 is SVGAGI.

This clonotype was recorded many times. The gene calls are TRBV4-2 and TRBJ2-7; 12 bases are shared with TRBD1. Germline CDR1 and CDR2: LGHNA and YNFKEQ. The V and J ends lost 4 bases and 7 bases, in that order; junction bases with no gene match: 5. The CDR3 covers 14 residues. This CDR3 is CASSRRDRGQEQYF. CDR3 nucleotides: TGTGCCAGCAGCCGACGGGACAGGGGGCAAGAGCAGTACTTC.

This clonotype was observed at least ten times. The chain joins TRBV4-3 to TRBJ1-2; 9 nucleotides match TRBD1. CDR1 is LGHNA and CDR2 is YSLEER in the germline V gene. J lost 2 bases, V lost 0 bases, and 1 base had no gene match. CDR3 length equals 15 residues. In DNA, the CDR3 is TGCGCCAGCAGCCAAGACGGGACAGGGAACTATGGCTACACCTTC. Encoded protein: CASSQDGTGNYGYTF.

This clonotype appeared many times. The chain uses TRBV27 and TRBJ2-7, with TRBD1 identical over 9 bases. Germline trimming cut 6 bases from V and 4 bases from J; bases unmatched to any gene: 7. CDR1 and CDR2 (germline): MNHEY, SMNVEV (reference sequence). The CDR3 is 14 amino acids. The CDR3 reads CASRYRDRAYEQYF. For the CDR3, the DNA is TGTGCCAGCAGGTACCGGGACAGGGCTTACGAGCAGTACTTC.

This clonotype was seen ten or more times. The genes are TRBV12-3 or TRBV12-4 and TRBJ2-1; 9 nucleotides align to TRBD1. The junction had 10 bases not matched to a gene; V was cut back by 7 bases and J by 9 bases. The CDR3 consists of 14 residues. The CDR3 loop reads CASTPGTGYGEQFF. The CDR3 nucleotides read TGTGCCAGCACCCCCGGGACAGGGTATGGTGAGCAGTTCTTC.

This clonotype was recorded many times. The chain uses TRBV9 and TRBJ2-5; the D gene is possibly TRBD2 (6 bases). Trimming removed 0 bases at V and 2 bases at J, with 11 bases between. Germline V gene lookup returns CDR1 SGDLS and CDR2 YYNGEE. This CDR3 has 15 amino acids. The CDR3 DNA is TGTGCCAGCAGCGTAGGACTGCTAGCGCAAGAGACCCAGTACTTC. It is translated as CASSVGLLAQETQYF. The full variable domain, with the rest looked up from reference TRBV9 and TRBJ2-5, is DSGVTQTPKHLITATGQRVTLRCSPRSGDLSVYWYQQSLDQGLQFLIQYYNGEERAKGNILERFSAQQFPDLHSELNLSSLELGDSALYFCASSVGLLAQETQYFGPGTRLLVL.

Remarks on this clonotype: One end of the junction does not line up with germline, which may come from a read error. Here the CDR3 DNA reads TGCTGTGCTAGTCGCGTAGGGCTAACCACCCAAGATACGCAGTATTTT. Translation: CCASRVGLTTQDTQYF. This rearrangement joins TRBV20-1 to TRBJ2-3; D call uncertain. Germline V gene data show CDR1 as DFQATT and CDR2 as SNEGSKA (reference sequence). The CDR3 contains 16 residues.

This clonotype was seen only a few times. The V and J genes are TRBV28 and TRBJ2-2; 9 bases match TRBD2. Trimming took 3 bases from V and 6 from J; bases not matched to a gene: 8. The germline V gene encodes CDR1 MDHEN and CDR2 SYDVKM. CDR3 length: 16 residues. CDR3 nucleotide sequence: TGTGCCAGCAGTTTTGGCGGGAGGGCCGGGGCCGGGGAGCTGTTTTTT. Its protein is CASSFGGRAGAGELFF. Based on the CDR3 plus reference TRBV28 and TRBJ2-2, the full variable domain is DVKVTQSSRYLVKRTGEKVFLECVQDMDHENMFWYRQDPGLGLRLIYFSYDVKMKEKGDIPEGYSVSREKKERFSLILESASTNQTSMYLCASSFGGRAGAGELFFGEGSRLTVL.

The chain combines TRBV24-1 with TRBJ2-3; D remains unclear. This CDR3 comprises 12 residues. Between the trimmed V and J ends, which lost 3 bases and 3 bases, there was a span of 3 bases. Germline CDR1 KGHDR, CDR2 SFDVKD. The CDR3 reads CATSDQTDTQYF. CDR3 bases: TGTGCCACCAGTGATCAGACAGATACGCAGTATTTT.

This clonotype came up a few times. The chain is built from TRBV6-1 and TRBJ2-7; TRBD2 matches at 8 bases. The CDR3 has 13 residues. The germline gives CDR1 MNHNS, CDR2 SASEGT. V lost 8 bases and J lost 1; bases outside the gene matches: 4. The CDR3 DNA is TGTGCCAGCTCGGGCGGGAGGTCCTACGAGCAGTACTTC. Amino acid sequence: CASSGGRSYEQYF.

V is TRBV18 and J is TRBJ2-4, with 13 bases fitting TRBD2. Germline CDR1 KGHSH, CDR2 LQKENI. The CDR3 is 15 residues long. Losses at the gene ends were 5 bases for V and 5 bases for J; bases not matched to a gene: 3. The CDR3 reads CASSGTSGVQNIQYF. In nucleotides, the CDR3 is TGTGCCAGCTCAGGGACTAGCGGGGTCCAAAACATTCAGTACTTC.

The sample holds many counts of this clonotype. This chain joins TRBV27 and TRBJ2-1; D is ambiguous. The CDR3 covers 11 residues. Germline V gives CDR1 MNHEY, CDR2 SMNVEV (reference sequence). The germline V and J ends were trimmed by 1 base and 10 bases, with 5 bases remaining between them. The CDR3: CASSLWPEQFF. The CDR3 DNA sequence: TGTGCCAGCAGTTTATGGCCGGAGCAGTTCTTC.

In this sample, this clonotype turned up many times. The V call is TRBV20-1, the J call TRBJ2-7, with a weak D call TRBD2 (6 bases). Germline loops: CDR1 DFQATT, CDR2 SNEGSKA (reference sequence). The CDR3 is 12 residues long. Trimming stripped 6 bases from V and 1 base from J, with 10 bases between. The CDR3 region is CSAPGTSYEQYF. The CDR3 DNA follows: TGCAGTGCCCCCGGGACTTCCTACGAGCAGTACTTC.

In its sample, this clonotype was seen many times. The chain recombines TRBV6-2 or TRBV6-3 with TRBJ1-2; a weak D match, TRBD1 (5 bases). This CDR3 has 17 amino acids. From germline, CDR1 is MNHEY and CDR2 SVGEGT. Trimming took off 4 bases at V and 8 bases at J, with 26 bases between the two ends. The CDR3 here is CASSSIIDRDGLVGYTF. The CDR3 nucleotides read TGTGCCAGCAGTTCTATTATCGACCGGGACGGCCTGGTCGGCTACACCTTC.

This clonotype was counted between two and nine times. The chain joins TRBV7-6 to TRBJ2-7, with TRBD1 matching 9 bases. There are 14 residues in the CDR3. V trimming: 6 bases; J trimming: 5 bases; junction bases outside the gene matches: 8. Germline assignment: CDR1 SGHVS and CDR2 FNYEAQ. Written as DNA, the CDR3 is TGTGCCAGCAGATTACAGGGGGCTCGGGACGAGCAGTACTTC. Translating gives CASRLQGARDEQYF.

This clonotype came up many times. This chain connects TRBV6-5 to TRBJ2-7, with TRBD2 identical over 10 bases. Germline lookup yields CDR1 MNHEY and CDR2 SVGAGI. CDR3 length equals 18 residues. The junction had 11 bases not matched to a gene; V was cut back by 3 bases and J by 0 bases. The CDR3 loop is CASSYSPQTSGVSYEQYF. In DNA, the CDR3 is TGTGCCAGCAGTTATTCGCCGCAAACTAGCGGGGTCTCCTACGAGCAGTACTTC.